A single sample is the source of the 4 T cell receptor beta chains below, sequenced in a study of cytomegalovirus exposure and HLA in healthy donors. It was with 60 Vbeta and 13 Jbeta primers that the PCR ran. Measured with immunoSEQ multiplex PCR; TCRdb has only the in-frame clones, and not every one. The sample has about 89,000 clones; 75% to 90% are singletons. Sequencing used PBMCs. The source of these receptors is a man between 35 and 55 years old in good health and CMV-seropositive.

The CDR3, as DNA: TGTGCCAGCAGCGAAACAGGGTCCTATGGCTACACCTTC. It is translated as CASSETGSYGYTF. The chain links TRBV13 to TRBJ1-2; possible D gene TRBD1, 6 bases. CDR3 length: 13 residues. V lost 5 bases and J lost 4, with 11 bases in between. Germline V CDR1 and CDR2: PRHDT, FYEKMQ (reference sequence).

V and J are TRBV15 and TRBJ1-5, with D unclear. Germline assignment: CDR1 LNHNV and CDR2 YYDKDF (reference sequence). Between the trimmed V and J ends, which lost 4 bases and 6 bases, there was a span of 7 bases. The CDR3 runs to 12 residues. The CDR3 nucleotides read TGTGCCACCAGCACCCCCGGTCAGCCCCAGCATTTT. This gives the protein CATSTPGQPQHF.

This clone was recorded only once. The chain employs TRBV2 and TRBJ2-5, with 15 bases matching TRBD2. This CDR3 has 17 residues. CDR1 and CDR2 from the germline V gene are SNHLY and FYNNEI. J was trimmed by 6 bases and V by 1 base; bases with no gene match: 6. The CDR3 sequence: CASSEGRGLAGGKTQYF. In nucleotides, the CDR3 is TGTGCCAGCAGTGAAGGTCGGGGACTAGCGGGGGGAAAGACCCAGTACTTC. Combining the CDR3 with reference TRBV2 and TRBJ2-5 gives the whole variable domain EPEVTQTPSHQVTQMGQEVILRCVPISNHLYFYWYRQILGQKVEFLVSFYNNEISEKSEIFDDQFSVERPDGSNFTLKIRSTKLEDSAMYFCASSEGRGLAGGKTQYFGPGTRLLVL.

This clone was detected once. The CDR3 region is CASSSGQGGGETQYF. CDR3 DNA: TGTGCCAGCAGCTCCGGACAGGGTGGAGGAGAGACCCAGTACTTC. This chain uses TRBV6-5 with TRBJ2-5, with 8 positions matching TRBD1. Germline V lookup: CDR1 MNHEY, CDR2 SVGAGI. CDR3 length: 15 amino acids. With 6 bases clipped from V and 4 bases from J, the junction kept 10 bases outside the gene matches.